The 9 T cell receptor beta chains below come from one sample, sequenced in a study of shared clonotypes between healthy human individuals. Terminally differentiated effector memory CD45RA+ cells were excluded from the naive CD8 cells, which were CD45RO-negative and positively selected for CCR7. Measured with immunoSEQ multiplex PCR; TCRdb has only the in-frame clones, and not every one. The profile shows hundreds of thousands of clones, approximately 95% of them singletons. Source material: naive CD8+ T cells sorted from blood. The receptors were sampled from a woman younger than 45 in good health.

The J gene is TRBJ2-7, the V gene TRBV7-3, with TRBD2 as a possible D gene (6 bases). Between the trimmed V and J ends, which lost 5 bases and 4 bases, there was a span of 12 bases. The CDR3 extends over 13 amino acids. Germline V gene data show CDR1 as SGHTA and CDR2 as FQGTGA. The CDR3 sequence is CASSHYGGYEQYF. The CDR3 bases are TGTGCCAGCAGCCACTACGGAGGGTACGAGCAGTACTTC.

DNA of the CDR3: TGTGCCACCGCCCGAGGGCCGAGCTCTGGAAACACCATATATTTT. As protein: CATARGPSSGNTIYF. V is TRBV2 and J is TRBJ1-3, with D hard to call. The CDR3 consists of 15 residues. CDR1 SNHLY and CDR2 FYNNEI come from the germline V gene. Trimming left V 10 bases short and J 0 bases short, with 16 bases between.

The gene calls are TRBV13 and TRBJ2-7; TRBD1 matches 9 bases. Trimming at V came to 5 bases and at J to 7 bases, leaving 15 bases not matched to a gene. Germline loops: CDR1 PRHDT, CDR2 FYEKMQ (reference sequence). This CDR3 has 16 residues. In nucleotides, the CDR3 is TGTGCCAGCAGCCCTAACCTCGGGACAGGGTTAGGTGAGCAGTACTTC. Amino acids: CASSPNLGTGLGEQYF.

The chain is built from TRBV7-8 and TRBJ2-1; 8 bases are shared with TRBD2. Germline assignment: CDR1 SGHVS and CDR2 FQNEAQ. CDR3 length: 16 residues. V dropped 2 bases and J dropped 7; count of bases not matched to a gene: 10. As DNA, the CDR3 is TGTGCCAGCAGCTTACCCCTCCGGGAGGGCTGGAATGAGCAGTTCTTC. This sequence encodes CASSLPLREGWNEQFF.

This clone was recorded once. The chain uses TRBV7-9 and TRBJ2-7, with TRBD2 identical over 12 bases. The ends lost 4 bases at V and 4 bases at J; junction bases unmatched: 2. Germline assignment: CDR1 SEHNR and CDR2 FQNEAQ (reference sequence). The CDR3 is made up of 14 amino acids. This CDR3 reads CASSSGTSGYEQYF. CDR3 bases: TGTGCCAGCAGCTCCGGGACTAGCGGGTACGAGCAGTACTTC.

This clone was picked up a small number of times. The V call is TRBV28, the J call TRBJ1-2, with TRBD1 matching over 8 bases. Per germline, CDR1 MDHEN and CDR2 SYDVKM. With V trimmed by 3 bases and J by 6 bases, 6 bases remained unmatched. The CDR3 covers 14 residues. CDR3 sequence: CASSFPRGRDGYTF. As DNA, the CDR3 is TGTGCCAGCAGTTTCCCCAGGGGGCGCGATGGCTACACCTTC.

The CDR3: CASSNRQGTSYEQYF. The CDR3 coding sequence is TGTGCCAGCAGCAACCGACAGGGCACCTCCTACGAGCAGTACTTC. The rearrangement joins TRBV28 to TRBJ2-7, with 7 bases lining up with TRBD1. The CDR3 runs to 15 residues. Germline trimming cut 6 bases from V and 0 bases from J; bases unmatched to any gene: 8. Germline loops: CDR1 MDHEN, CDR2 SYDVKM. The full variable domain, with the rest looked up from reference TRBV28 and TRBJ2-7, is DVKVTQSSRYLVKRTGEKVFLECVQDMDHENMFWYRQDPGLGLRLIYFSYDVKMKEKGDIPEGYSVSREKKERFSLILESASTNQTSMYLCASSNRQGTSYEQYFGPGTRLTVT.

The rearrangement joins TRBV29-1 to TRBJ1-2, with 8 bases fitting TRBD1. The CDR3 spans 11 residues. With 7 bases clipped from V and 7 bases from J, the junction kept 5 bases outside the gene matches. From germline, CDR1 is SQVTM and CDR2 ANQGSEA. For the CDR3, the DNA is TGCAGCGGGACAGGGAGTGGTGGCTACACCTTC. This gives the protein CSGTGSGGYTF. Variable domain in full (rest from reference TRBV29-1 and TRBJ1-2): SAVISQKPSRDICQRGTSLTIQCQVDSQVTMMFWYRQQPGQSLTLIATANQGSEATYESGFVIDKFPISRPNLTFSTLTVSNMSPEDSSIYLCSGTGSGGYTFGSGTRLTVV.

The chain uses TRBV7-6 and TRBJ2-7; no reliable D call. The CDR3 is 13 amino acids. V dropped 4 bases and J dropped 1 base, with 8 bases sitting between them. Germline V lookup: CDR1 SGHVS, CDR2 FNYEAQ. The CDR3 region is CASSSDGSYEQYF. The CDR3 nucleotides are TGTGCCAGCAGCTCTGATGGTTCCTACGAGCAGTACTTC. The variable domain in full, with the rest retrieved from reference TRBV7-6 and TRBJ2-7, is GAGVSQSPRYKVTKRGQDVALRCDPISGHVSLYWYRQALGQGPEFLTYFNYEAQQDKSGLPNDRFSAERPEGSISTLTIQRTEQRDSAMYRCASSSDGSYEQYFGPGTRLTVT.